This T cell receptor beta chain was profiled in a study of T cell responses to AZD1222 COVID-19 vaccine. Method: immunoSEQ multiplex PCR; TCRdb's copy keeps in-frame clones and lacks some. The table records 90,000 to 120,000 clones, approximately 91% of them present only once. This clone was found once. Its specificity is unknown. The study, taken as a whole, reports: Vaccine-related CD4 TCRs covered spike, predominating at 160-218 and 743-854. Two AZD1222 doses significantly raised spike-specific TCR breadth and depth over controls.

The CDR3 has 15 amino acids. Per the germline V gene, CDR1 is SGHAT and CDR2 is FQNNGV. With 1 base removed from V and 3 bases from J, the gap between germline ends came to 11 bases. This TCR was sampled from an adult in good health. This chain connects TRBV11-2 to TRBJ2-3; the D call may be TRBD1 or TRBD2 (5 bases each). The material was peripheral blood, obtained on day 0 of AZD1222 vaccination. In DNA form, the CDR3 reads TGTGCCAGCAGCTTAGGTGGGGGACGGACAGATACGCAGTATTTT. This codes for CASSLGGGRTDTQYF.